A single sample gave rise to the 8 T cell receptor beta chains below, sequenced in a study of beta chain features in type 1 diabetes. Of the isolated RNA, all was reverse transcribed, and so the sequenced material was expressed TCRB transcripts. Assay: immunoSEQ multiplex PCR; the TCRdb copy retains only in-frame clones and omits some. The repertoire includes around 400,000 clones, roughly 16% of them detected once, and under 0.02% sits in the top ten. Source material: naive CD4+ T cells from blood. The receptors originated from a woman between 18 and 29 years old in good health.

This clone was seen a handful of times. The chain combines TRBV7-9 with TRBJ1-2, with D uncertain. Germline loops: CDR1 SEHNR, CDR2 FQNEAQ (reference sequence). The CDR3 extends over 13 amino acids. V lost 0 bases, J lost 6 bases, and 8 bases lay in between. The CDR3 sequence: CASSLAGPNGYTF. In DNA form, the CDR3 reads TGTGCCAGCAGCTTAGCGGGCCCAAATGGCTACACCTTC.

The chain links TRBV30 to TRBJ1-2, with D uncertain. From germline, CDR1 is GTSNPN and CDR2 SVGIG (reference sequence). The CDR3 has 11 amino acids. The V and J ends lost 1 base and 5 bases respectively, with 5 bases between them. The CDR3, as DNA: TGTGCCTGGAGTGCGCAGTATGGCTACACCTTC. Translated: CAWSAQYGYTF.

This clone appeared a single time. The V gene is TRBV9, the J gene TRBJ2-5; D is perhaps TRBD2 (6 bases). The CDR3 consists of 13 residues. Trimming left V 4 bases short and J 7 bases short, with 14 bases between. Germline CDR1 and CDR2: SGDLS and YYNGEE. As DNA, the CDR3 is TGTGCCAGCAGCCCGGGACTCCGGGGGACCCAGTACTTC. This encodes CASSPGLRGTQYF.

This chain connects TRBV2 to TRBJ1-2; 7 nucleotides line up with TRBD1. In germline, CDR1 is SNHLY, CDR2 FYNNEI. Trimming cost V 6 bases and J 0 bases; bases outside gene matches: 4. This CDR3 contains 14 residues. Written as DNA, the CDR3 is TGTGCCAGCAGACCAGACAGGGCTAACTATGGCTACACCTTC. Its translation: CASRPDRANYGYTF.

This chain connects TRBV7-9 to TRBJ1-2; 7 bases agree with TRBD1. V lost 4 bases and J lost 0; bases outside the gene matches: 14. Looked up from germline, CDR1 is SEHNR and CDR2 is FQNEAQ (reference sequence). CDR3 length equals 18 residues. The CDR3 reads CASSSYPPYRGPNYGYTF. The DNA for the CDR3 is TGTGCCAGCAGCTCCTACCCCCCGTACAGGGGCCCTAACTATGGCTACACCTTC.

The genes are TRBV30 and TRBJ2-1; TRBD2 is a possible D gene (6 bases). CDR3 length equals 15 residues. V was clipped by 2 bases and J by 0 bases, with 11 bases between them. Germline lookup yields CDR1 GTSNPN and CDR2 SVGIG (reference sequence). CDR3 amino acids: CAWSKRESSYNEQFF. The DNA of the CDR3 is TGTGCCTGGAGTAAACGGGAGAGCTCCTACAATGAGCAGTTCTTC.

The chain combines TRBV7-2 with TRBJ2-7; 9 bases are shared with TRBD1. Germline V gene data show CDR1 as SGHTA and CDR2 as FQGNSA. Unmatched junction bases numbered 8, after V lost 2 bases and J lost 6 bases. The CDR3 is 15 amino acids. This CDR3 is CASSLTRTGVVEQYF. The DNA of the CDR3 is TGTGCCAGCAGCTTAACTCGGACAGGGGTAGTCGAGCAGTACTTC.

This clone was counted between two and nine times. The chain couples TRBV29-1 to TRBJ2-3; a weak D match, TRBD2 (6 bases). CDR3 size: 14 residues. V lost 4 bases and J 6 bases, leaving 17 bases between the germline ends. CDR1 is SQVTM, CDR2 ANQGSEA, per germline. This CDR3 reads CSVAFRLGPDTQYF. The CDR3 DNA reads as TGCAGCGTTGCATTCCGACTAGGTCCGGATACGCAGTATTTT.